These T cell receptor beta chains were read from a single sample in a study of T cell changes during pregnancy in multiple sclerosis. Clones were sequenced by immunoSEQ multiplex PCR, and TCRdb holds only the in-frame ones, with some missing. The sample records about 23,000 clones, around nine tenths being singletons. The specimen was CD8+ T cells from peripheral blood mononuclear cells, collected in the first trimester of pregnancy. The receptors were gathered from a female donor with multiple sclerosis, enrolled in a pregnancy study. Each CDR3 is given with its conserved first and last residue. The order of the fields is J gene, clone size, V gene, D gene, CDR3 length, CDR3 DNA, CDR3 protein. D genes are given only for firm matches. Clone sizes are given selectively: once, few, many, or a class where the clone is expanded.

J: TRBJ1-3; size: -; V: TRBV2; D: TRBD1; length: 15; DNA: TGTGCCAGCAGGACCGGGACAGGGTCTGGAAACACCATATATTTT; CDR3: CASRTGTGSGNTIYF
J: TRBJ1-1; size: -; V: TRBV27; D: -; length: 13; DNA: TGTGCCAGCAGAGATGGACTACCAGGGCGAGCTTTCTTT; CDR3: CASRDGLPGRAFF
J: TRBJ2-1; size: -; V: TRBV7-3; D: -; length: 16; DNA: TGTGCCAGCAGCTTAAGCGTCCGGGAAAAAAACAATGAGCAGTTCTTC; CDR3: CASSLSVREKNNEQFF
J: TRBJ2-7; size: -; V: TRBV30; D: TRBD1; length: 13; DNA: TGTGCCTGGAGTGTGACAGGGGGCTACGAGCAGTACTTC; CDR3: CAWSVTGGYEQYF
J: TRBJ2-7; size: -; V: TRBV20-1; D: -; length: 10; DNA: TGCAGTGCTAGCGGGAACGAGCAGTACTTC; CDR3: CSASGNEQYF
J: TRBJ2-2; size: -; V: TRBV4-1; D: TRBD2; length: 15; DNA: TGCGCCAGCAGCCGACTAGCGGAGAACACCGGGGAGCTGTTTTTT; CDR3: CASSRLAENTGELFF
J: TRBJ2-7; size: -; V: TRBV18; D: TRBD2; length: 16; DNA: TGTGCCAGCTCACCAGGACTAGCGGGTAGATCCTACGAGCAGTACTTC; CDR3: CASSPGLAGRSYEQYF
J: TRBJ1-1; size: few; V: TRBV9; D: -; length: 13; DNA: TGTGCCAGCAGCGTTGGGGGGTACACTGAAGCTTTCTTT; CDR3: CASSVGGYTEAFF
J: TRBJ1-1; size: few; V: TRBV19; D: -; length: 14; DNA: TGTGCCAGTAGTACTCGACAGCAGAACACTGAAGCTTTCTTT; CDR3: CASSTRQQNTEAFF
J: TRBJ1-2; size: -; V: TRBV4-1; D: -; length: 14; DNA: TGCGCCAGCAGCCAAGAAAGTTCGGCGGCGTGGTACACCTTC; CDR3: CASSQESSAAWYTF
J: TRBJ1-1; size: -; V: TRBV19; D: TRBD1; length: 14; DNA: TGTGCCAGTAGACATGACAGGGCCGCTACTGAAGCTTTCTTT; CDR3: CASRHDRAATEAFF
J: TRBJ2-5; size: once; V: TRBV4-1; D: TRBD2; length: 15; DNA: TGCGCCAGCAGCCAACAACTAGCGGGAAGGGAGACCCAGTACTTC; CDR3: CASSQQLAGRETQYF
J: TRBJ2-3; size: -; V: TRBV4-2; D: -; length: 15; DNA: TGTGCCAGCAGTTCATTTGGCCCTTCCGCAGATACGCAGTATTTT; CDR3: CASSSFGPSADTQYF
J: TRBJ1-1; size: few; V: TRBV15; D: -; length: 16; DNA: TGTGCCACCAGCAGGATCCCGTCTCCGGGGGACACTGAAGCTTTCTTT; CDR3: CATSRIPSPGDTEAFF
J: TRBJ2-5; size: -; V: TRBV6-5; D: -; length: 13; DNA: TGTGCCAGCAGTCACGGGGACCAAGAGACCCAGTACTTC; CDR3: CASSHGDQETQYF
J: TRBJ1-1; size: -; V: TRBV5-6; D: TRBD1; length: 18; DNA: TGTGCCAGCAGCTTGGATTTATTTGCGGGGACAGCGAACACTGAAGCTTTCTTT; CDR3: CASSLDLFAGTANTEAFF
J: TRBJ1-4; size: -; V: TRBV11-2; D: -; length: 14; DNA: TGTGCCAGCAGGGCTCAAATGTCGTATGAAAAACTGTTTTTT; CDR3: CASRAQMSYEKLFF
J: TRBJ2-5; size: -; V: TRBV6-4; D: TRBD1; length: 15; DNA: TGTGCCAGCAGTTCCCGGGACAGGGGGCGAGAGACCCAGTACTTC; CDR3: CASSSRDRGRETQYF
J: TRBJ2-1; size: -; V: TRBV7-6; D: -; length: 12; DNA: TGTGCCAGCAGTCTACTAGGTCGTGAGCAGTTCTTC; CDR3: CASSLLGREQFF
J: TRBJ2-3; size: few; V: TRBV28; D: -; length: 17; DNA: TGTGCCAGCAGTTTTCGTTTACGGGAGTTTGGCACAGATACGCAGTATTTT; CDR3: CASSFRLREFGTDTQYF
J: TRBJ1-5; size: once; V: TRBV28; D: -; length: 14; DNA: TGTGCCAGCAGTGCAGGAAATAGCAATCAGCCCCAGCATTTT; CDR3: CASSAGNSNQPQHF
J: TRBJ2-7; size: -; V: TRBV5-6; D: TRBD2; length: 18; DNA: TGTGCCAGCAGCGGCGGGACTAGCGGGAACCCTCCGGCCTACGAGCAGTACTTC; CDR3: CASSGGTSGNPPAYEQYF
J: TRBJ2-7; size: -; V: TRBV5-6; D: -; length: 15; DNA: TGTGCCAGCAGCCTTGGGAGGTCTGGGTTCTACGAGCAGTACTTC; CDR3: CASSLGRSGFYEQYF
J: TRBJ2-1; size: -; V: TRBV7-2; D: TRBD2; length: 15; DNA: TGTGCCAGCAGTTCCGGGACTAGCGGGGCTAATGAGCAGTTCTTC; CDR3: CASSSGTSGANEQFF
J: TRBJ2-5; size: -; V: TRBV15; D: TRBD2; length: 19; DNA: TGTGCCACCAGCAGAGATCGAACTAGCGGGAGCCAATTCCAAGAGACCCAGTACTTC; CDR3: CATSRDRTSGSQFQETQYF
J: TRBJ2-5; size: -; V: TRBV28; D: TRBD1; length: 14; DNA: TGTGCCAGCAGTTCCCTCGGACAGGAAGAGACCCAGTACTTC; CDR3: CASSSLGQEETQYF
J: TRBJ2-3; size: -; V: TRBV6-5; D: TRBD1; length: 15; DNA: TGTGCCAGCACCACCGGGACAGCGTCCACAGATACGCAGTATTTT; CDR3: CASTTGTASTDTQYF
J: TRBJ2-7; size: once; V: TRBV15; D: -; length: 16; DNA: TGTGCCACCAGCAGAGCCCCCGGGACTTCAAGTTACGAGCAGTACTTC; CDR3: CATSRAPGTSSYEQYF
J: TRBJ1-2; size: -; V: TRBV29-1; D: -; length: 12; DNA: TGCAGCGTTAAGGGGCTCAGCTATGGCTACACCTTC; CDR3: CSVKGLSYGYTF
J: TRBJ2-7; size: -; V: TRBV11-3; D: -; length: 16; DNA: TGTGCCAGCAGCGCATGTCTAGGCGGGACCTCCTACGAGCAGTACTTC; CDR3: CASSACLGGTSYEQYF
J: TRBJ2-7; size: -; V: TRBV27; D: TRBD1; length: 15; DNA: TGTGCCAGCAGTTTCTCGGGACAGGGGGCGGCCGAGCAGTACTTC; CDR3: CASSFSGQGAAEQYF
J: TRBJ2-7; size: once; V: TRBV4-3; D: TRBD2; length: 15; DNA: TGCGCCAGCAGCCACGCGCGGGCGGGAGGCAACGAGCAGTACTTC; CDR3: CASSHARAGGNEQYF
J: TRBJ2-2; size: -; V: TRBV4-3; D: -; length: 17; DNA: TGCGCCAGCAGCGAAATTTTAGACAGGTCCCCCACCGGGGAGCTGTTTTTT; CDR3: CASSEILDRSPTGELFF
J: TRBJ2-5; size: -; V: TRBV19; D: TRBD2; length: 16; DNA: TGTGCCAGTAGTATGGGGACTAGCGGGTCTAGAGAGACCCAGTACTTC; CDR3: CASSMGTSGSRETQYF
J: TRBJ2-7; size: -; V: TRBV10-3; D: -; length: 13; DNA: TGTGCCATCGGAGAGAAGGGGGCCTACGAGCAGTACTTC; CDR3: CAIGEKGAYEQYF
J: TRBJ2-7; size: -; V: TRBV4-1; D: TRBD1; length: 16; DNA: TGCGCCAGCAGCCAAGAGACGGGGACAGGGGGCAACGAGCAGTACTTC; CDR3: CASSQETGTGGNEQYF
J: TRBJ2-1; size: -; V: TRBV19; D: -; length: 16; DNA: TGTGCCAGTAGTATAGAGGGGGCGAGCTCCTACAATGAGCAGTTCTTC; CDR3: CASSIEGASSYNEQFF
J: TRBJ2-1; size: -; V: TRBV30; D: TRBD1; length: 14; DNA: TGTGCCTCACAGACAGGGCACCTCTACAATGAGCAGTTCTTC; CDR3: CASQTGHLYNEQFF
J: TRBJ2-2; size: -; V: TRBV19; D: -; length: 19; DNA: TGTGCCAGTAGTAATCAGGGCCGGTCGTCCGGGACTCGTACCGGGGAGCTGTTTTTT; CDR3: CASSNQGRSSGTRTGELFF
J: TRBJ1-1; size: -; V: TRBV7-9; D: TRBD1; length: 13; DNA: TGTGCCAGCAGCTTAACACAGGGGCCGGAAGCTTTCTTT; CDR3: CASSLTQGPEAFF
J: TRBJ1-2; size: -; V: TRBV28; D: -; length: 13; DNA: TGTGCCAGCAGTTTATCGTCCAACTATGGCTACACCTTC; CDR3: CASSLSSNYGYTF
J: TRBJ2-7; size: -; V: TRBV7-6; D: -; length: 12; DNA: TGTGCCAGCAGCTCCGGACCGGAGGCGCAGTACTTC; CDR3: CASSSGPEAQYF
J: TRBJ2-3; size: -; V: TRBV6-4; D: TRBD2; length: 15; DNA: TGTGCCAGCAGTGACGCAGCGGGAGGGGTAGATACGCAGTATTTT; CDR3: CASSDAAGGVDTQYF
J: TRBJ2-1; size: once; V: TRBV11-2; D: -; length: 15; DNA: TGTGCCAGCAGCCGCGTGGAGGGCCTGGACAATGAGCAGTTCTTC; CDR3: CASSRVEGLDNEQFF
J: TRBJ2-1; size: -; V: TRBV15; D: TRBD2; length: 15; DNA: TGTGCCACCAGTCTAGCGGGGTTAACCTACAATGAGCAGTTCTTC; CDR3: CATSLAGLTYNEQFF
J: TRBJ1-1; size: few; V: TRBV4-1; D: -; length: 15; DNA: TGCGCCAGCAGCCAAAAGGGAGGACTCGGGGCTGAAGCTTTCTTT; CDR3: CASSQKGGLGAEAFF
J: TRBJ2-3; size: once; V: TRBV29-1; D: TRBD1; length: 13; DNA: TGCAGCGCAAGGGACAGGGGCACAGATACGCAGTATTTT; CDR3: CSARDRGTDTQYF